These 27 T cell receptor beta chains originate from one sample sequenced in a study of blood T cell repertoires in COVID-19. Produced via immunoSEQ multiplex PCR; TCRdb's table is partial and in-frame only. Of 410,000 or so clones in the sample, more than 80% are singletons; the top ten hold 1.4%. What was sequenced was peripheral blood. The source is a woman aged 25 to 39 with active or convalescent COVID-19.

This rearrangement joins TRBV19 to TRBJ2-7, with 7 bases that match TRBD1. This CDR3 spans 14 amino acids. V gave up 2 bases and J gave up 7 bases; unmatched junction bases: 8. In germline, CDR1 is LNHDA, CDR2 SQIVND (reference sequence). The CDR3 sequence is CASSISTGAREQYF. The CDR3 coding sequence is TGTGCCAGTAGTATAAGTACAGGGGCGAGGGAGCAGTACTTC. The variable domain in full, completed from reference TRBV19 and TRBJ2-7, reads DGGITQSPKYLFRKEGQNVTLSCEQNLNHDAMYWYRQDPGQGLRLIYYSQIVNDFQKGDIAEGYSVSREKKESFPLTVTSAQKNPTAFYLCASSISTGAREQYFGPGTRLTVT.

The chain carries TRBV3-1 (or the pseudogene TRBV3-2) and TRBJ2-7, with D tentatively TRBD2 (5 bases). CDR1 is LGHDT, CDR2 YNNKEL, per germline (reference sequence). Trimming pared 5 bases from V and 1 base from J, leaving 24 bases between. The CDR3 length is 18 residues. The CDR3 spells CASSEASAVGVRSYEQYF. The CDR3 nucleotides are TGTGCCAGCAGCGAGGCCTCAGCGGTCGGGGTTAGGTCCTACGAGCAGTACTTC.

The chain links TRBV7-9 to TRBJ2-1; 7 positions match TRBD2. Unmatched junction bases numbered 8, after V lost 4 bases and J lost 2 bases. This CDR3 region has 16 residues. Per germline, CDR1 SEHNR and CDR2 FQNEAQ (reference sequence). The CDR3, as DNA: TGTGCCAGCAGCTCCGCGGGTCTAGCGGCCTACAATGAGCAGTTCTTC. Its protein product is CASSSAGLAAYNEQFF.

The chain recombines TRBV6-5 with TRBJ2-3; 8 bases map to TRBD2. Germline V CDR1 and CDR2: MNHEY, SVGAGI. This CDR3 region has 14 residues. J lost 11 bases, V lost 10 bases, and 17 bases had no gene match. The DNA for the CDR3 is TGTGCCACCCTCCTAGGCACAGATAGCGGGATGCAGTATTTT. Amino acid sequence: CATLLGTDSGMQYF.

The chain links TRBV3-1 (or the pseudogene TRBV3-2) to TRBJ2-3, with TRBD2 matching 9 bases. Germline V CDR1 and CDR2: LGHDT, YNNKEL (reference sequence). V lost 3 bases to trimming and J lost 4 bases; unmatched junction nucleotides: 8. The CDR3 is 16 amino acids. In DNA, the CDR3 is TGTGCCAGCAGCCACGGCGGGAGGGGGCCGGCAGATACGCAGTATTTT. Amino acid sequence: CASSHGGRGPADTQYF.

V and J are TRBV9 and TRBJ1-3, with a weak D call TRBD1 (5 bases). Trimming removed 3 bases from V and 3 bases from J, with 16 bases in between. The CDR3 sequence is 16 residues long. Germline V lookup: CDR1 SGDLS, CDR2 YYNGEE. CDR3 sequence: CASSEEDKASGNTIYF. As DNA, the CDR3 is TGTGCCAGCAGCGAAGAGGACAAGGCAAGTGGAAACACCATATATTTT.

Here the CDR3 reads CASSPGGQVRSYGYTF. CDR3 sequence (DNA): TGTGCCAGCTCCCCGGGGGGGCAAGTGAGAAGCTATGGCTACACCTTC. The rearrangement joins TRBV18 to TRBJ1-2; TRBD1 is a possible D gene (6 bases). CDR1 is KGHSH, CDR2 LQKENI, per germline. The CDR3 totals 16 residues. Trimming left V 6 bases short and J 4 bases short, with 21 bases between.

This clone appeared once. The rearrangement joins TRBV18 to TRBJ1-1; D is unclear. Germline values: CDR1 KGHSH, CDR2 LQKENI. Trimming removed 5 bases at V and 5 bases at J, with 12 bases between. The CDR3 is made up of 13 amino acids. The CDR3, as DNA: TGTGCCAGCTCAAAAGGGTCGGGAACTGAAGCTTTCTTT. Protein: CASSKGSGTEAFF.

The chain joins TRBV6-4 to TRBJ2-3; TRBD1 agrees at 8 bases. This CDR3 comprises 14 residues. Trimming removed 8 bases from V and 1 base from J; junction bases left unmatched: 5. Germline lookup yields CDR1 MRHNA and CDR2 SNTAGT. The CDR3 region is CASGPDRGTDTQYF. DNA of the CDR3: TGTGCCAGCGGGCCGGACAGGGGCACAGATACGCAGTATTTT.

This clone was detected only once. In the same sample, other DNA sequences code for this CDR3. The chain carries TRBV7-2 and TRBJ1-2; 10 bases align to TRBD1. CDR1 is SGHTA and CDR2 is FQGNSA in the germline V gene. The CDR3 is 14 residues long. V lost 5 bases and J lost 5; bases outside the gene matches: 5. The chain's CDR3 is CASSPPGQGYGYTF. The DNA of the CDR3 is TGTGCCAGCAGCCCTCCGGGACAGGGGTATGGCTACACCTTC. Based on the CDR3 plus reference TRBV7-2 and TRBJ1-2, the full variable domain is GAGVSQSPSNKVTEKGKDVELRCDPISGHTALYWYRQSLGQGLEFLIYFQGNSAPDKSGLPSDRFSAERTGGSVSTLTIQRTQQEDSAVYLCASSPPGQGYGYTFGSGTRLTVV.

The CDR3 DNA reads as TGTGCCAGTAGTTTAGCCGGGACAGGGGGCAATCAGCCCCAGCATTTT. Translation gives CASSLAGTGGNQPQHF. The chain couples TRBV19 to TRBJ1-5, with TRBD1 matching over 10 bases. J gave up 2 bases and V 5 bases, and 6 bases lay outside the gene matches. Germline CDR1 is LNHDA and CDR2 is SQIVND (reference sequence). The CDR3 is made up of 16 amino acids.

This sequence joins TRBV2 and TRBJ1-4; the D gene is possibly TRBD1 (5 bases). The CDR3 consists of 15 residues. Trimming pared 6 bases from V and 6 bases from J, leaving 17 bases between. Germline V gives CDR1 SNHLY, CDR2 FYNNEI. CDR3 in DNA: TGTGCCAGCAGAGCTACAGGAGCCGTTGATGAAAAACTGTTTTTT. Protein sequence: CASRATGAVDEKLFF.

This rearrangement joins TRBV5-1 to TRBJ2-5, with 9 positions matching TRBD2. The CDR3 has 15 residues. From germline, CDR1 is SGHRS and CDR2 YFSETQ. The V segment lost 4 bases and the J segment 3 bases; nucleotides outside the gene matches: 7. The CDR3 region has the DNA TGCGCCAGCAGCGGTAGCGGGGGCCAAGAAGAGACCCAGTACTTC. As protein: CASSGSGGQEETQYF.

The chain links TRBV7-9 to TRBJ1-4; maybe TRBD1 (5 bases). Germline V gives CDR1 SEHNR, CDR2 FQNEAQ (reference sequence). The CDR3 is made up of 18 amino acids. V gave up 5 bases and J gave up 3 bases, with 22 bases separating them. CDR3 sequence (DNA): TGTGCCAGCAGCCGAACATTATTACCAGGGTCTTCTAATGAAAAACTGTTTTTT. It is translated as CASSRTLLPGSSNEKLFF.

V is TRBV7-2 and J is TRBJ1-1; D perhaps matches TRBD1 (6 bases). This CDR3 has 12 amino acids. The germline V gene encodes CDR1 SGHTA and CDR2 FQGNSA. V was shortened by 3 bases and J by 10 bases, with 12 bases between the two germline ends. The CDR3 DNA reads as TGTGCCAGCAGCTTCCGACAGGTACGAGCTTTCTTT. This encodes CASSFRQVRAFF. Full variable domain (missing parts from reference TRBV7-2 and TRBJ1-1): GAGVSQSPSNKVTEKGKDVELRCDPISGHTALYWYRQSLGQGLEFLIYFQGNSAPDKSGLPSDRFSAERTGGSVSTLTIQRTQQEDSAVYLCASSFRQVRAFFGQGTRLTVV.

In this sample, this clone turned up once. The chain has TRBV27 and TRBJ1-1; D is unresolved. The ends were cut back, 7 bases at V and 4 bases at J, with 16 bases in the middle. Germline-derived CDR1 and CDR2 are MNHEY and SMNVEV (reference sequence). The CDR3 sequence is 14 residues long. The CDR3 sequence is CASNPRFGSTEAFF. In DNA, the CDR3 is TGTGCCAGCAATCCCAGGTTTGGGTCCACTGAAGCTTTCTTT.

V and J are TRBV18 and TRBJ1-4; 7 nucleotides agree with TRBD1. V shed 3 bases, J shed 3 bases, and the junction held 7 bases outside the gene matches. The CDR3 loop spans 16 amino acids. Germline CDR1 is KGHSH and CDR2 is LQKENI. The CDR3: CASSPSIGTANEKLFF. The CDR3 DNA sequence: TGTGCCAGCTCACCTTCCATCGGGACAGCTAATGAAAAACTGTTTTTT.

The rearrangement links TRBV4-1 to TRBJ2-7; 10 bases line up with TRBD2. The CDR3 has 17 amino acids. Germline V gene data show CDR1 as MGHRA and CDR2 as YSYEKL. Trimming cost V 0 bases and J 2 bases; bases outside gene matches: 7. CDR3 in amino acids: CASSQELAGAGAYEQYF. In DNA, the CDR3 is TGCGCCAGCAGCCAAGAGCTAGCGGGAGCTGGCGCCTACGAGCAGTACTTC.

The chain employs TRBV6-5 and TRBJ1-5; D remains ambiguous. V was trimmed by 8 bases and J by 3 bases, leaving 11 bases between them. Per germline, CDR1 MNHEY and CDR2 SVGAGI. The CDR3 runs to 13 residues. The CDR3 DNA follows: TGTGCCAGCGATGTTGACTACAATCAGCCCCAGCATTTT. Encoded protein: CASDVDYNQPQHF.

CDR3: CASSESVADGTEAFF. The CDR3 region has the DNA TGCGCCAGCAGTGAGTCGGTCGCAGATGGCACTGAAGCTTTCTTT. The chain uses TRBV10-1 and TRBJ1-1; D remains unclear. V was cut by 0 bases and J by 4 bases, with 12 bases left in between. CDR3 length: 15 residues. Germline V lookup: CDR1 WNHNN, CDR2 SYGVQD (reference sequence).

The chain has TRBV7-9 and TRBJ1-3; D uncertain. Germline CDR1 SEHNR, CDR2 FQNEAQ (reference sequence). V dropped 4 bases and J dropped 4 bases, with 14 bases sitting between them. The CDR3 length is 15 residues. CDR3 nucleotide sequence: TGTGCCAGCAGCTCTAGAGGCGGGGTCGGAAACACCATATATTTT. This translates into CASSSRGGVGNTIYF.

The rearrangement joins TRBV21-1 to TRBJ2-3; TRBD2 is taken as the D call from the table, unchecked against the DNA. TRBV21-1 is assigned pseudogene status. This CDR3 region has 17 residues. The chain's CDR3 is CAPGTSGYRASTDTQYF. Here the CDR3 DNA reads TGTGCCCCCGGGACTAGCGGTTACCGCGCTAGCACAGATACGCAGTATTTT.

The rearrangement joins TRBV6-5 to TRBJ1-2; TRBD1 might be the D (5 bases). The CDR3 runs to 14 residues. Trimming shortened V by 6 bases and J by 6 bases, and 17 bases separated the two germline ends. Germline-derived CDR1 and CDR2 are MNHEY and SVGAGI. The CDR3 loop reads CASRPEPGLDGYTF. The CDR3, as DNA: TGTGCCAGCAGACCGGAACCAGGGCTCGATGGCTACACCTTC.

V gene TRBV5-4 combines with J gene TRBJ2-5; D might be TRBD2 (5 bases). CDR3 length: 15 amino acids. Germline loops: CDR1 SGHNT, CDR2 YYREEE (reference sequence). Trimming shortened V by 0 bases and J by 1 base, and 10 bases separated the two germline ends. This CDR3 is CASSLEHRGQETQYF. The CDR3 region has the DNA TGTGCCAGCAGCTTGGAGCATCGGGGCCAAGAGACCCAGTACTTC.

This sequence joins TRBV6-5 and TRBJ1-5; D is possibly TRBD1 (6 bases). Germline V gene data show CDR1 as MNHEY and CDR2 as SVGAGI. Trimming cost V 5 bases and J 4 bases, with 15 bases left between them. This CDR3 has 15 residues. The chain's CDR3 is CASSLGADLNQPQHF. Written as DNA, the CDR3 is TGTGCCAGCAGTCTGGGGGCAGACCTTAATCAGCCCCAGCATTTT.

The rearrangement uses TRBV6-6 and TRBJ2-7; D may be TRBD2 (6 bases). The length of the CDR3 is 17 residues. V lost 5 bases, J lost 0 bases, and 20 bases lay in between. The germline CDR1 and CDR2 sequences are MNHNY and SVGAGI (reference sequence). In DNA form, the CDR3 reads TGTGCCAGCAGTCTTGGGGTGGGGCGGGACCTCTCCTACGAGCAGTACTTC. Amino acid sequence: CASSLGVGRDLSYEQYF.

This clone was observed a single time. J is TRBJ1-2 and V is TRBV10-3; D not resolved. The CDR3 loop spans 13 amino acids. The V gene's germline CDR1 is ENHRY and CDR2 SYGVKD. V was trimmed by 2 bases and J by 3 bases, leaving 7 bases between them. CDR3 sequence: CAISETDYYGYTF. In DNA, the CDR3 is TGTGCCATCAGTGAGACAGATTACTATGGCTACACCTTC.